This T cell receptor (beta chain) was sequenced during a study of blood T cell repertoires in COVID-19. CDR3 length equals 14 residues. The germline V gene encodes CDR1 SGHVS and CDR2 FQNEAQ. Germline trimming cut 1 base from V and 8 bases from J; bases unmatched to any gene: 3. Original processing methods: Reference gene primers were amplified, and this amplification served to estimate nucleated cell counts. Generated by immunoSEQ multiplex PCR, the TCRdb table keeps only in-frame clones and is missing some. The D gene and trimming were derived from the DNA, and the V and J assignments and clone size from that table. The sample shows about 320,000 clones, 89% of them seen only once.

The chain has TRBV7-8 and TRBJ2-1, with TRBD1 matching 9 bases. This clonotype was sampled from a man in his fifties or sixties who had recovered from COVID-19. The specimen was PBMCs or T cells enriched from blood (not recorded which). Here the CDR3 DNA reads TGTGCCAGCAGCTTAGGGACAGGGGTGGATGAGCAGTTCTTC. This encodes CASSLGTGVDEQFF.